A selection of T cell receptor beta chains follows, all from one sample in a study of beta chain features in type 1 diabetes. Here immunoSEQ multiplex PCR was the method, and the copy in TCRdb shows in-frame clones only, minus some. The data hold 150,000 to 200,000 clones, with over 55% observed a single time. The sequenced material came from naive CD4+ T cells from blood. These receptors were collected from a man between 25 and 39 years old with type 1 diabetes. The CDR3 runs from the conserved cysteine through the conserved F or W. Fields, in order: D gene, clone size, J gene, V gene, CDR3 DNA, CDR3 protein. The D gene is left open where the match is weak. For some rows the clone size is stated as once, few or many, or as a class when expanded; others skip it.

d_call: .
clone_size: .
j_call: TRBJ2-7
v_call: TRBV29-1
cdr3_nt: TGCAGCGGACGGACAGACTCCTACGAGCAGTACTTC
cdr3_aa: CSGRTDSYEQYF

d_call: TRBD2
clone_size: .
j_call: TRBJ2-4
v_call: TRBV30
cdr3_nt: TGTGCCTGGATGGGACTAGCTAAAAACATTCAGTACTTC
cdr3_aa: CAWMGLAKNIQYF

d_call: .
clone_size: .
j_call: TRBJ2-1
v_call: TRBV10-3
cdr3_nt: TGTGCCATCAGTGAGCCGGTTTCGGGGAATGAGCAGTTCTTC
cdr3_aa: CAISEPVSGNEQFF

d_call: .
clone_size: .
j_call: TRBJ2-3
v_call: TRBV7-2
cdr3_nt: TGTGCCAGCAGCGGCAGCGCAGATACGCAGTATTTT
cdr3_aa: CASSGSADTQYF

d_call: .
clone_size: .
j_call: TRBJ1-2
v_call: TRBV30
cdr3_nt: TGTGCCTGGATCGAGGATTCTAACTATGGCTACACCTTC
cdr3_aa: CAWIEDSNYGYTF

d_call: TRBD1
clone_size: .
j_call: TRBJ2-1
v_call: TRBV23-1
cdr3_nt: TGCGCCAGCAGTCTCCGGTGGGACAGGGGGGGATACAATGAGCAGTTCTTC
cdr3_aa: CASSLRWDRGGYNEQFF

d_call: .
clone_size: .
j_call: TRBJ2-5
v_call: TRBV9
cdr3_nt: TGTGCCAGCAGCGCCTCAACAGGGTCGGAGACCCAGTACTTC
cdr3_aa: CASSASTGSETQYF

d_call: TRBD1
clone_size: .
j_call: TRBJ1-2
v_call: TRBV15
cdr3_nt: TGTGCCACCAGCAGAGACCGACAGGGGTATGGCTACACCTTC
cdr3_aa: CATSRDRQGYGYTF

d_call: .
clone_size: few
j_call: TRBJ1-4
v_call: TRBV25-1
cdr3_nt: TGTGCCAGCAGTGAATTAGAGGAAAAACTGTTTTTT
cdr3_aa: CASSELEEKLFF

d_call: .
clone_size: few
j_call: TRBJ2-7
v_call: TRBV2
cdr3_nt: TGTGCCAGCAGTGTCTACGAGCAGTACTTC
cdr3_aa: CASSVYEQYF

d_call: .
clone_size: .
j_call: TRBJ2-7
v_call: TRBV28
cdr3_nt: TGTGCCAGCAGTTTATGGCGGGGAGTCTACGAGCAGTACTTC
cdr3_aa: CASSLWRGVYEQYF

d_call: .
clone_size: .
j_call: TRBJ2-5
v_call: TRBV5-4
cdr3_nt: TGTGCCAGCAGCCCGGAATCTAGGGAGACCCAGTACTTC
cdr3_aa: CASSPESRETQYF

d_call: .
clone_size: .
j_call: TRBJ2-5
v_call: TRBV2
cdr3_nt: TGTGCCAGCAGTTTGTGGGAGACCCAGTACTTC
cdr3_aa: CASSLWETQYF

d_call: TRBD2
clone_size: .
j_call: TRBJ2-5
v_call: TRBV29-1
cdr3_nt: TGCAGCGTTGGACCACCGGGACTAGCGGGGGCGGGGCAAGAGACCCAGTACTTC
cdr3_aa: CSVGPPGLAGAGQETQYF

d_call: .
clone_size: .
j_call: TRBJ2-3
v_call: TRBV7-9
cdr3_nt: TGTGCCAGCAGCTTAGCAGCGACAGATACGCAGTATTTT
cdr3_aa: CASSLAATDTQYF

d_call: TRBD1
clone_size: few
j_call: TRBJ2-7
v_call: TRBV29-1
cdr3_nt: TGCAGCGTAGGACAGGGCCTCTACGAGCAGTACTTC
cdr3_aa: CSVGQGLYEQYF

d_call: .
clone_size: few
j_call: TRBJ2-1
v_call: TRBV2
cdr3_nt: TGTGCCAGTATCTACAGGGAATCCCCCAATGAGCAGTTCTTC
cdr3_aa: CASIYRESPNEQFF

d_call: TRBD1
clone_size: .
j_call: TRBJ2-2
v_call: TRBV29-1
cdr3_nt: TGCAGCGTTGTAGGACAGGGAAACACCGGGGAGCTGTTTTTT
cdr3_aa: CSVVGQGNTGELFF

d_call: .
clone_size: .
j_call: TRBJ1-3
v_call: TRBV29-1
cdr3_nt: TGCAGCGTTGCCGTCCGGGGGTCTGGAAACACCATATATTTT
cdr3_aa: CSVAVRGSGNTIYF

d_call: .
clone_size: .
j_call: TRBJ2-3
v_call: TRBV30
cdr3_nt: TGTGCCTGGAGTATACGGGGCCTTAGCACAGATACGCAGTATTTT
cdr3_aa: CAWSIRGLSTDTQYF

d_call: .
clone_size: few
j_call: TRBJ2-3
v_call: TRBV10-2
cdr3_nt: TGCGCCAGCAGTGACGTAGCAGATACGCAGTATTTT
cdr3_aa: CASSDVADTQYF

d_call: TRBD1
clone_size: .
j_call: TRBJ1-1
v_call: TRBV29-1
cdr3_nt: TGCAGCGTTGACACAGGGGGGACTGAAGCTTTCTTT
cdr3_aa: CSVDTGGTEAFF

d_call: .
clone_size: .
j_call: TRBJ1-4
v_call: TRBV7-9
cdr3_nt: TGTGCCAGCACCCCCGGGGCGAATGAAAAACTGTTTTTT
cdr3_aa: CASTPGANEKLFF

d_call: .
clone_size: .
j_call: TRBJ2-5
v_call: TRBV30
cdr3_nt: TGTGCCTGGACCAGGGCAGCAGAGACCCAGTACTTC
cdr3_aa: CAWTRAAETQYF

d_call: .
clone_size: .
j_call: TRBJ2-7
v_call: TRBV7-2
cdr3_nt: TGTGCCAGCAGCTCGATACAGGGCTACGAGCAGTACTTC
cdr3_aa: CASSSIQGYEQYF

d_call: TRBD1
clone_size: .
j_call: TRBJ2-1
v_call: TRBV9
cdr3_nt: TGTGCCAGCAGCGCGACAGGGGATCACAATGAGCAGTTCTTC
cdr3_aa: CASSATGDHNEQFF

d_call: TRBD1
clone_size: .
j_call: TRBJ2-5
v_call: TRBV7-9
cdr3_nt: TGTGCCAGCAGCGGGACAGCCCTCCAAGAGACCCAGTACTTC
cdr3_aa: CASSGTALQETQYF

d_call: TRBD1
clone_size: .
j_call: TRBJ2-3
v_call: TRBV4-3
cdr3_nt: TGCGCCAGCAGCCAAGAAGTAGGGGCAGGGGGTACGCAGTATTTT
cdr3_aa: CASSQEVGAGGTQYF

d_call: .
clone_size: .
j_call: TRBJ2-3
v_call: TRBV25-1
cdr3_nt: TGTGCCAGCACCAGAGGGGGATCCGATACGCAGTATTTT
cdr3_aa: CASTRGGSDTQYF

d_call: .
clone_size: .
j_call: TRBJ2-6
v_call: TRBV14
cdr3_nt: TGTGCCAGCAGCCAACTGGGGGACGGGGCCAACGTCCTGACTTTC
cdr3_aa: CASSQLGDGANVLTF

d_call: TRBD1
clone_size: once
j_call: TRBJ2-1
v_call: TRBV28
cdr3_nt: TGTGCCAGCAGTTCAGGACAGGGTTTTGAGCAGTTCTTC
cdr3_aa: CASSSGQGFEQFF

d_call: TRBD1
clone_size: .
j_call: TRBJ1-6
v_call: TRBV18
cdr3_nt: TGTGCCAGCTCTCTGGACAGGGTAAATTCACCCCTCCACTTT
cdr3_aa: CASSLDRVNSPLHF

d_call: .
clone_size: .
j_call: TRBJ1-4
v_call: TRBV27
cdr3_nt: TGTGCCAGCAGTTTATCCAGGGAGTATGAAAAACTGTTTTTT
cdr3_aa: CASSLSREYEKLFF

d_call: TRBD2
clone_size: .
j_call: TRBJ2-7
v_call: TRBV9
cdr3_nt: TGTGCCAGCAGCAGGGGACTAGCGTTCGAGCAGTACTTC
cdr3_aa: CASSRGLAFEQYF

d_call: .
clone_size: .
j_call: TRBJ2-7
v_call: TRBV28
cdr3_nt: TGTGCCAGCGGCATGGGGTACGAGCAGTACTTC
cdr3_aa: CASGMGYEQYF

d_call: .
clone_size: .
j_call: TRBJ1-1
v_call: TRBV30
cdr3_nt: TGTGCCTGGAGCGGACAGCATAACACTGAAGCTTTCTTT
cdr3_aa: CAWSGQHNTEAFF

d_call: TRBD2
clone_size: .
j_call: TRBJ2-1
v_call: TRBV28
cdr3_nt: TGTGCCAGCAGTCAACTAGCGGGGGGGCCCGATGAGCAGTTCTTC
cdr3_aa: CASSQLAGGPDEQFF

d_call: .
clone_size: .
j_call: TRBJ2-3
v_call: TRBV30
cdr3_nt: TGTGCCTGGAGTGTAAGGCTAGCAACAGATACGCAGTATTTT
cdr3_aa: CAWSVRLATDTQYF

d_call: .
clone_size: .
j_call: TRBJ2-3
v_call: TRBV7-2
cdr3_nt: TGTGCCAGCAGCTTAGACGGGTTGAGCACAGATACGCAGTATTTT
cdr3_aa: CASSLDGLSTDTQYF

d_call: TRBD1
clone_size: few
j_call: TRBJ2-5
v_call: TRBV30
cdr3_nt: TGTGCCTGGAGTGTAACAGGGGGCGAGGGGACCCAGTACTTC
cdr3_aa: CAWSVTGGEGTQYF

d_call: TRBD1
clone_size: .
j_call: TRBJ1-2
v_call: TRBV9
cdr3_nt: TGTGCCAGCAGCGCCTTGACAGGGTCTGGCTACACCTTC
cdr3_aa: CASSALTGSGYTF

d_call: TRBD1
clone_size: .
j_call: TRBJ2-2
v_call: TRBV29-1
cdr3_nt: TGCAGCGTCTCTATCGGGACAGCATTCACCGGGGAGCTGTTTTTT
cdr3_aa: CSVSIGTAFTGELFF